Listed below are T cell receptor beta chains from one sample, sequenced in a study of response to subunit inactivated influenza vaccine. TCRdb re-derived calls from the RT-PCR reads in MiXCR, one entry per CDR3 protein. This table has hundreds of thousands of distinct CDR3 sequences, about 11% appearing once. These data are also associated with another study on T cells expressing NK-cell markers.

The sequenced sample was PBMCs from blood, obtained on the day of vaccination. The receptors were gathered from a man aged 45-65 years who received an inactivated influenza vaccine. Each CDR3 is given with its conserved first and last residue. The D gene is left open where the match is weak. Rows give clone size only sometimes, using once, few, many, or a class for an expanded clone.

v_call: TRBV7-2
d_call: TRBD2
clone_size: few
j_call: TRBJ2-1
cdr3_nt: TGTGCCAGCAGCGTGGGGGGAGGGTTTTTAGCGAATGAGCAGTTCTTC
cdr3_aa: CASSVGGGFLANEQFF

v_call: TRBV15
d_call: NA
clone_size: many
j_call: TRBJ2-3
cdr3_nt: TGTGCCACCAGCAGAGCAGGGAGCGGAGATACGCAGTATTTT
cdr3_aa: CATSRAGSGDTQYF

v_call: TRBV29-1
d_call: NA
clone_size: few
j_call: TRBJ2-2
cdr3_nt: TGCAGCGTTGTTGGGCCTAAACAGGGAAGATCGAACACCGGGGAGCTGTTTTTT
cdr3_aa: CSVVGPKQGRSNTGELFF

v_call: TRBV5-1
d_call: TRBD2
clone_size: NA
j_call: TRBJ2-3
cdr3_nt: TGCGCCAGCAGCACCCGGCCGACTAGCGGGGGGGCCGGAGATACGCAGTATTTT
cdr3_aa: CASSTRPTSGGAGDTQYF

v_call: TRBV5-6
d_call: TRBD2
clone_size: NA
j_call: TRBJ2-7
cdr3_nt: TGTGCCAGCAGCTTGGGCTCGGGGGGATTCGAGCAGTACTTC
cdr3_aa: CASSLGSGGFEQYF

v_call: TRBV19
d_call: NA
clone_size: few
j_call: TRBJ2-2
cdr3_nt: TGTGCCAGTAGTATATCAGGATACGGCGCCGGGGAGCTGTTTTTT
cdr3_aa: CASSISGYGAGELFF

v_call: TRBV27
d_call: TRBD1
clone_size: few
j_call: TRBJ1-1
cdr3_nt: TGTGCCAGCAAGGGGGCAGGGGGACACACTGAAGCTTTCTTT
cdr3_aa: CASKGAGGHTEAFF

v_call: TRBV6-5
d_call: TRBD1
clone_size: few
j_call: TRBJ1-1
cdr3_nt: TGTGCCAGCAGTTACTCATCTACAGGGGTCACTGAAGCTTTCTTT
cdr3_aa: CASSYSSTGVTEAFF

v_call: TRBV3-1
d_call: NA
clone_size: many
j_call: TRBJ2-5
cdr3_nt: TGTGCCACCCAAGGCGTTAGGAGGGAGACCCAGTACTTC
cdr3_aa: CATQGVRRETQYF

v_call: TRBV10-3
d_call: NA
clone_size: few
j_call: TRBJ2-7
cdr3_nt: TGTGCCATCAGCTCCGGGACTGGCTCCTACGAGCAGTACTTC
cdr3_aa: CAISSGTGSYEQYF

v_call: TRBV10-3
d_call: NA
clone_size: NA
j_call: TRBJ2-3
cdr3_nt: TGTGCCATCAGTGTTGCGGGGACTAGCACAGATACGCAGTATTTT
cdr3_aa: CAISVAGTSTDTQYF

v_call: TRBV20-1
d_call: TRBD2
clone_size: NA
j_call: TRBJ2-3
cdr3_nt: TGCAGTGCTAGAGATAGAAGGCGGGGGAACACAGATACGCAGTATTTT
cdr3_aa: CSARDRRRGNTDTQYF

v_call: TRBV12-3/TRBV12-4
d_call: NA
clone_size: few
j_call: TRBJ2-7
cdr3_nt: TGTGCCAGCAGTTTAGGGAACAGGTACGAGCAGTACTTC
cdr3_aa: CASSLGNRYEQYF

v_call: TRBV29-1
d_call: TRBD1
clone_size: NA
j_call: TRBJ2-5
cdr3_nt: TGCAGCGTCGTGACAGGGTGGCCTACTGAGACCCAGTACTTC
cdr3_aa: CSVVTGWPTETQYF

v_call: TRBV12-3/TRBV12-4
d_call: TRBD1
clone_size: few
j_call: TRBJ2-3
cdr3_nt: TGTGCCAGCAGTCTCGGCGGCAGGGGGCTCGATACGCAGTATTTT
cdr3_aa: CASSLGGRGLDTQYF

v_call: TRBV6-2/TRBV6-3
d_call: NA
clone_size: NA
j_call: TRBJ2-1
cdr3_nt: TGTGCCAGCAGTTACCAAGGCATCCGGAAGTTCTTC
cdr3_aa: CASSYQGIRKFF

v_call: TRBV14
d_call: NA
clone_size: few
j_call: TRBJ1-6
cdr3_nt: TGTGCCAGCAGCCAAGAACCCGGACGGATCTATAATTCACCCCTCCACTTT
cdr3_aa: CASSQEPGRIYNSPLHF

v_call: TRBV29-1
d_call: TRBD1
clone_size: NA
j_call: TRBJ1-1
cdr3_nt: TGCAGCGTTCGACAGGGGGGCACTGAAGCTTTCTTT
cdr3_aa: CSVRQGGTEAFF